This entry lists 24 T cell receptor beta chains sequenced from one sample in a study of Tregs in tolerant kidney transplant recipients. The assay was immunoSEQ multiplex PCR, and TCRdb's table has in-frame clones only and misses some. The sample consists of over 50,000 clones, 75% to 90% of them appearing once. Material: Tregs from blood, obtained before the transplant. The receptor source for this set is a human donor who received a combined kidney and bone marrow transplant.

The chain combines TRBV5-1 with TRBJ1-2, with D possibly matching TRBD1 (5 bases). V lost 0 bases to trimming and J lost 6 bases, with 12 bases between them. Germline V CDR1 and CDR2: SGHRS, YFSETQ. This CDR3 has 14 residues. The CDR3 sequence is CASSLAGRGHGYTF. CDR3 coding DNA: TGCGCCAGCAGCTTGGCGGGACGGGGTCATGGCTACACCTTC.

The genes are TRBV7-8 and TRBJ2-5; D gene ambiguous. V was shortened by 5 bases and J by 4 bases, with 11 bases between the two germline ends. CDR3 length: 13 residues. CDR1 SGHVS and CDR2 FQNEAQ come from the germline V gene. The CDR3 nucleotides are TGTGCCAGCAGCGGGCCGGTCGGAGAGACCCAGTACTTC. This sequence encodes CASSGPVGETQYF.

The chain combines TRBV6-6 with TRBJ2-3; 7 bases match TRBD2. The germline CDR1 and CDR2 sequences are MNHNY and SVGAGI (reference sequence). V was pared by 5 bases and J by 2 bases, with 10 bases of the junction left unmatched. The length of the CDR3 is 16 residues. Written as DNA, the CDR3 is TGTGCCAGCAGTCCCGGGACTATCCGGCACACAGATACGCAGTATTTT. Translation: CASSPGTIRHTDTQYF.

The chain links TRBV9 to TRBJ1-1, with D perhaps matching TRBD1 (5 bases). The germline CDR1 and CDR2 sequences are SGDLS and YYNGEE. V gave up 4 bases and J gave up 0 bases, with 10 bases separating them. The CDR3 sequence is 14 residues long. In nucleotides, the CDR3 is TGTGCCAGCAGCCAGCGACAGATGAACACTGAAGCTTTCTTT. Translated: CASSQRQMNTEAFF.

V gene TRBV5-1 combines with J gene TRBJ2-2; 11 bases map to TRBD2. CDR1 is SGHRS, CDR2 YFSETQ, per germline. V lost 2 bases and J lost 0; bases outside the gene matches: 0. This CDR3 spans 16 amino acids. The CDR3 region is CASSLLAGANTGELFF. Here the CDR3 DNA reads TGCGCCAGCAGCTTACTAGCGGGAGCGAACACCGGGGAGCTGTTTTTT.

The chain is built from TRBV7-2 and TRBJ2-7, with 8 bases identical to TRBD2. V was pared by 1 base and J by 4 bases, with 9 bases of the junction left unmatched. Germline lookup yields CDR1 SGHTA and CDR2 FQGNSA. The CDR3 extends over 16 amino acids. CDR3 region: CASSLVPAGASYEQYF. As DNA, the CDR3 is TGTGCCAGCAGCTTAGTCCCAGCGGGGGCCTCTTACGAGCAGTACTTC.

The CDR3 coding sequence is TGTGCCAGCAGCGGCGGGGCTGGGCAGCCCCAGCATTTT. Protein product: CASSGGAGQPQHF. The chain carries TRBV9 and TRBJ1-5; TRBD1 might be the D (5 bases). The length of the CDR3 is 13 residues. The V end lost 3 bases, the J end lost 7 bases, and 11 bases lay between the germline ends. Looked up from germline, CDR1 is SGDLS and CDR2 is YYNGEE.

The J gene is TRBJ1-5, the V gene TRBV28, with 10 bases aligning to TRBD1. The V gene's germline CDR1 is MDHEN and CDR2 SYDVKM. The CDR3 length is 16 residues. The V and J ends lost 2 bases and 4 bases, in that order; junction bases with no gene match: 5. In DNA, the CDR3 is TGTGCCAGCAGTTTAGGGGACAGGGGCCTTAATCAGCCCCAGCATTTT. This codes for CASSLGDRGLNQPQHF.

V is TRBV20-1 and J is TRBJ2-1; 7 positions agree with TRBD2. The germline V gene has CDR1 DFQATT and CDR2 SNEGSKA (reference sequence). The trim removed 7 bases at V and 6 bases at J, leaving 3 bases unmatched. The CDR3 totals 11 residues. CDR3 coding DNA: TGCAGTGGGGCTAGCGGCAATGAGCAGTTCTTC. Translating it yields CSGASGNEQFF.

This chain uses TRBV11-2 with TRBJ2-5; 8 bases line up with TRBD1. V was clipped by 5 bases and J by 5 bases; unmatched bases: 7. The CDR3 covers 14 residues. CDR1 and CDR2 (germline): SGHAT, FQNNGV. The CDR3 nucleotides read TGTGCCAGCAGCCCCCTGACAGGGGTGGAGACCCAGTACTTC. Translation: CASSPLTGVETQYF. The whole variable domain, filled in from reference TRBV11-2 and TRBJ2-5, reads EAGVAQSPRYKIIEKRQSVAFWCNPISGHATLYWYQQILGQGPKLLIQFQNNGVVDDSQLPKDRFSAERLKGVDSTLKIQPAKLEDSAVYLCASSPLTGVETQYFGPGTRLLVL.

CDR3 bases: TGTGCCAGCAGTGAATTTAAGGGACAGGGCGTTAATGAAAAACTGTTTTTT. Amino acids: CASSEFKGQGVNEKLFF. The J gene is TRBJ1-4, the V gene TRBV25-1; the match to TRBD1 covers 9 bases. CDR1 and CDR2 from the germline V gene are MGHDK and SYGVNS. This CDR3 has 17 amino acids. V dropped 1 base and J dropped 4; count of bases not matched to a gene: 7.

The gene calls are TRBV27 and TRBJ1-4; 10 positions agree with TRBD1. The CDR3 length is 15 residues. Germline CDR1 is MNHEY and CDR2 is SMNVEV (reference sequence). Trimming at V came to 5 bases and at J to 6 bases, leaving 6 bases not matched to a gene. The CDR3 nucleotides read TGTGCCAGCAGTCCCGACAGGGGGCTATATGAAAAACTGTTTTTT. It yields the protein CASSPDRGLYEKLFF.

This sequence joins TRBV7-9 and TRBJ2-5, with 13 bases fitting TRBD2. The CDR3 length is 17 residues. Germline CDR1 and CDR2: SEHNR and FQNEAQ (reference sequence). Unmatched junction bases numbered 9, after V lost 3 bases and J lost 5 bases. The chain's CDR3 is CASSFAGLAGDLETQYF. CDR3 coding DNA: TGTGCCAGCAGCTTCGCCGGACTAGCGGGAGACCTGGAGACCCAGTACTTC.

The gene calls are TRBV6-5 and TRBJ2-4; no firm D call. Germline V gives CDR1 MNHEY, CDR2 SVGAGI. The CDR3 consists of 15 residues. V lost 5 bases and J 0 bases, leaving 11 bases between the germline ends. The DNA for the CDR3 is TGTGCCAGCAGTCCCCGGTCCCTAGCCAAAAACATTCAGTACTTC. The encoded protein is CASSPRSLAKNIQYF.

This clone was counted a single time. V and J are TRBV27 and TRBJ2-1, with 8 bases aligning to TRBD2. Trimming took 4 bases from V and 4 from J; bases not matched to a gene: 12. The germline CDR1 and CDR2 sequences are MNHEY and SMNVEV (reference sequence). This CDR3 region has 17 residues. The CDR3: CASSWGLAGLVYNEQFF. The CDR3 DNA follows: TGTGCCAGCAGTTGGGGGCTAGCGGGTCTAGTATACAATGAGCAGTTCTTC.

The rearrangement joins TRBV7-2 to TRBJ2-3; the D is unclear. Germline V gene sequence: CDR1 SGHTA, CDR2 FQGNSA. V was trimmed by 4 bases and J by 6 bases, leaving 8 bases between them. The CDR3 extends over 12 amino acids. The CDR3 here is CASSYGMDTQYF. The CDR3 DNA is TGTGCCAGCAGCTACGGTATGGATACGCAGTATTTT.

This chain connects TRBV7-2 to TRBJ2-3; no clear D gene. CDR1 is SGHTA and CDR2 is FQGNSA in the germline V gene. The CDR3 consists of 15 residues. V lost 0 bases and J 2 bases, leaving 9 bases between the germline ends. CDR3 sequence: CASSLAGRPTDTQYF. The CDR3 DNA reads TGTGCCAGCAGCTTAGCAGGGCGGCCCACAGATACGCAGTATTTT.

This clone was seen only a few times. This chain connects TRBV6-1 to TRBJ2-7, with D tentatively TRBD1 or TRBD2 (6 bases each). This CDR3 spans 14 amino acids. Germline lookup yields CDR1 MNHNS and CDR2 SASEGT. Trimming took off 7 bases at V and 2 bases at J, with 15 bases between the two ends. CDR3: CASTPPGAPYEQYF. As DNA, the CDR3 is TGTGCCAGCACCCCTCCGGGGGCTCCCTACGAGCAGTACTTC.

The chain has TRBV5-6 and TRBJ2-1; 10 nucleotides align to TRBD1. Germline CDR1 SGHDT, CDR2 YYEEEE. Trimming at V came to 4 bases and at J to 8 bases, leaving 15 bases not matched to a gene. CDR3 length: 17 amino acids. The DNA for the CDR3 is TGTGCCAGCAGCCGAGACAGGGGGCTGGGGTTTTATGATGAGCAGTTCTTC. Residues: CASSRDRGLGFYDEQFF.

The chain joins TRBV7-2 to TRBJ1-3; maybe TRBD1 (6 bases). Germline CDR1 reads SGHTA; CDR2 reads FQGNSA. The CDR3 is 16 residues long. The V end lost 1 base, the J end lost 0 bases, and 10 bases lay between the germline ends. The CDR3 DNA sequence: TGTGCCAGCAGCTTAGGCGGGGGGCTCTCTGGAAACACCATATATTTT. This codes for CASSLGGGLSGNTIYF.

The chain couples TRBV18 to TRBJ2-3; D tentatively fits TRBD1 or TRBD2 (6 bases each). The ends were cut back, 3 bases at V and 1 base at J, with 17 bases in the middle. This CDR3 is built from 17 residues. Germline CDR1 is KGHSH and CDR2 is LQKENI. The CDR3 DNA reads as TGTGCCAGCTCACCCTTTCCGGGGGCTGGAGGCACAGATACGCAGTATTTT. Residues: CASSPFPGAGGTDTQYF.

This chain uses TRBV9 with TRBJ1-1; TRBD1 matches 7 bases. This CDR3 has 15 amino acids. Germline lookup yields CDR1 SGDLS and CDR2 YYNGEE. V shed 0 bases and J 5 bases; nucleotides not matched to a gene: 7. The CDR3 loop reads CASSVAQGMYTEAFF. The CDR3 DNA is TGTGCCAGCAGCGTAGCACAGGGGATGTATACTGAAGCTTTCTTT.

The chain uses TRBV5-6 and TRBJ1-6; D is ambiguous. Germline V gene lookup returns CDR1 SGHDT and CDR2 YYEEEE. Trimming shortened V by 0 bases and J by 7 bases, and 8 bases separated the two germline ends. The CDR3 consists of 14 residues. CDR3 loop: CASSLVGTNSPLHF. The CDR3 nucleotides are TGTGCCAGCAGCTTGGTAGGCACGAATTCACCCCTCCACTTT.

The chain employs TRBV18 and TRBJ1-5, with no clear D. V was cut by 3 bases and J by 5 bases, with 14 bases left in between. Looked up from germline, CDR1 is KGHSH and CDR2 is LQKENI. The CDR3 loop spans 15 amino acids. CDR3 region: CASSPRGQRDQPQHF. The CDR3 coding sequence is TGTGCCAGCTCACCCCGTGGGCAGAGAGATCAGCCCCAGCATTTT.